The rows below give T cell receptor beta chains drawn from one sample of a study of CD8+ T cells in alopecia areata. The method was immunoSEQ multiplex PCR; TCRdb's version includes in-frame clones alone and lacks a portion of them. The profile shows about 180,000 clones, around 49% of them singletons. Sequenced here: CD8+ T cells sorted from blood, sampled around week 53, from a patient treated with tofacitinib. Source of these receptors: a human donor with alopecia areata. Both conserved end residues are part of each CDR3. The D gene is left open where the match is weak. The size entry is marked missing in some rows and otherwise reads once, few, many or a size class.

size: .
V: TRBV7-2
J: TRBJ2-7
D: .
DNA: TGTGCCAGCAACTTACCCTGGGGCAGGAACTCCGAGCAGTACTTC
CDR3: CASNLPWGRNSEQYF

size: .
V: TRBV13
J: TRBJ1-2
D: TRBD1
DNA: TGTGCCAGCAGCTACCCCGCAGGGGGCGACTATGGCTACACCTTC
CDR3: CASSYPAGGDYGYTF

size: many
V: TRBV9
J: TRBJ1-6
D: .
DNA: TGTGCCAGCAGCTTATGGGTCGACAGCTCCTATAATTCACCCCTCCACTTT
CDR3: CASSLWVDSSYNSPLHF

size: few
V: TRBV18
J: TRBJ1-2
D: TRBD1
DNA: TGTGCCAGCTCACCGGAGACAGGGAATGGCTACACCTTC
CDR3: CASSPETGNGYTF

size: few
V: TRBV7-9
J: TRBJ2-3
D: TRBD2
DNA: TGTGCCAGCAGCGGTCCGGGGGGGACTAGCCCCCCAGATACGCAGTATTTT
CDR3: CASSGPGGTSPPDTQYF

size: .
V: TRBV6-5
J: TRBJ1-5
D: .
DNA: TGTGCCAGCAGGCCTGGGGCGGATAGCAATCAGCCCCAGCATTTT
CDR3: CASRPGADSNQPQHF

size: .
V: TRBV7-9
J: TRBJ1-4
D: .
DNA: TGTGCCAGCAGCCCCGGGACGCCAAATGAAAAACTGTTTTTT
CDR3: CASSPGTPNEKLFF

size: few
V: TRBV5-1
J: TRBJ2-7
D: TRBD1
DNA: TGCGCCAGCAGCCTCGGACAGGGTGTTTCCTACGAGCAGTACTTC
CDR3: CASSLGQGVSYEQYF

size: .
V: TRBV6-5
J: TRBJ2-3
D: TRBD2
DNA: TGTGCCAGCAGTCCTAGCGGGGGGCCGGATACGCAGTATTTT
CDR3: CASSPSGGPDTQYF

size: once
V: TRBV4-1
J: TRBJ1-5
D: .
DNA: TGCGCCAGCAGCACAGATTATAGCAATCAGCCCCAGCATTTT
CDR3: CASSTDYSNQPQHF

size: .
V: TRBV29-1
J: TRBJ1-4
D: .
DNA: TGCAGCGTTGAGGAGGGTGGGAGTGAAAAACTGTTTTTT
CDR3: CSVEEGGSEKLFF

size: .
V: TRBV7-9
J: TRBJ2-2
D: .
DNA: TGTGCCAGCAGCTTAGGGAACGGGGAGCTGTTTTTT
CDR3: CASSLGNGELFF

size: once
V: TRBV2
J: TRBJ2-5
D: .
DNA: TGTGCCAGCAGTGAAGCGCTAGGGGAGACCCAGTACTTC
CDR3: CASSEALGETQYF

size: .
V: TRBV5-6
J: TRBJ2-2
D: .
DNA: TGTGCCAGCAGCTCCATCAGGGGACTAACCACCGGGGAGCTGTTTTTT
CDR3: CASSSIRGLTTGELFF

size: .
V: TRBV6-1
J: TRBJ1-2
D: .
DNA: TGTGCCAGCAGTCCCCTCAGGACAGCTTCTTATGGCTACACCTTC
CDR3: CASSPLRTASYGYTF

size: .
V: TRBV5-4
J: TRBJ1-5
D: .
DNA: TGTGCCAGCAGCTTGGAGGCGGATCAGCCCCAGCATTTT
CDR3: CASSLEADQPQHF

size: once
V: TRBV27
J: TRBJ2-1
D: .
DNA: TGTGCCAGCAGTGACCGCTCCTACAATGAGCAGTTCTTC
CDR3: CASSDRSYNEQFF

size: few
V: TRBV4-3
J: TRBJ2-6
D: .
DNA: TGCGCCAGCAGCCACCGGAGGGGGGTTAAGAGCTCTGGGGCCAACGTCCTGACTTTC
CDR3: CASSHRRGVKSSGANVLTF

size: .
V: TRBV19
J: TRBJ2-2
D: .
DNA: TGTGCCAGTAGTACTCGCAGGGCGCCTAACACCGGGGAGCTGTTTTTT
CDR3: CASSTRRAPNTGELFF

size: few
V: TRBV9
J: TRBJ1-1
D: .
DNA: TGTGCCAGCAGCGTGACTTCGCGGGGCACTGAAGCTTTCTTT
CDR3: CASSVTSRGTEAFF

size: .
V: TRBV27
J: TRBJ2-3
D: .
DNA: TGTGCCAGCAGTTGGGACGGCTTCACAGATACGCAGTATTTT
CDR3: CASSWDGFTDTQYF

size: .
V: TRBV30
J: TRBJ1-2
D: TRBD1
DNA: TGTGCCTGGAGTCTCGGACAGGGGTGGGATGGCTACACCTTC
CDR3: CAWSLGQGWDGYTF

size: .
V: TRBV10-3
J: TRBJ2-3
D: TRBD1
DNA: TGTGCCATCAGGACAGGGGGTACGCAGTATTTT
CDR3: CAIRTGGTQYF

size: .
V: TRBV11-3
J: TRBJ2-7
D: TRBD2
DNA: TGTGCCAGCAGCTTATCGGGAGGGGAGCAGTACTTC
CDR3: CASSLSGGEQYF

size: medium-sized
V: TRBV7-9
J: TRBJ1-1
D: .
DNA: TGTGCCAGCAGCCGAAGAGGCAGGGACACTGAAGCTTTCTTT
CDR3: CASSRRGRDTEAFF

size: .
V: TRBV30
J: TRBJ2-3
D: .
DNA: TGTGCCTGGAGCGACCTAGGGCGAGGGGGTACGCAGTATTTT
CDR3: CAWSDLGRGGTQYF

size: .
V: TRBV13
J: TRBJ1-1
D: .
DNA: TGTGCCAGCAGCTTAGTTGGGGTAGGCACTGAAGCTTTCTTT
CDR3: CASSLVGVGTEAFF

size: .
V: TRBV15
J: TRBJ2-5
D: .
DNA: TGTGCCACCAGCAGAGTCCAGGAGCGAGGAGAGACCCAGTACTTC
CDR3: CATSRVQERGETQYF

size: few
V: TRBV10-3
J: TRBJ1-1
D: TRBD1
DNA: TGTGCCATCAGTGAGCCGGACAGGGGGCAAGAAGCTTTCTTT
CDR3: CAISEPDRGQEAFF

size: .
V: TRBV7-2
J: TRBJ2-7
D: .
DNA: TGTGCCAGCAGCTTAGCGGACAGCTACGAGCAGTACTTC
CDR3: CASSLADSYEQYF

size: .
V: TRBV5-6
J: TRBJ1-1
D: .
DNA: TGTGCCAGCAGCTTCTCGGGTCCCACTGAAGCTTTCTTT
CDR3: CASSFSGPTEAFF

size: .
V: TRBV13
J: TRBJ2-7
D: .
DNA: TGTGCCAGCAGCTTGTCGATTAGCTCCTACGAGCAGTACTTC
CDR3: CASSLSISSYEQYF

size: .
V: TRBV14
J: TRBJ2-2
D: .
DNA: TGTGCCAGCAGCCAATTGGAGGACACCGGGGAGCTGTTTTTT
CDR3: CASSQLEDTGELFF

size: .
V: TRBV6-5
J: TRBJ1-4
D: .
DNA: TGTGCCAGCAGTACCTTCGGCAGGACTAATGAAAAACTGTTTTTT
CDR3: CASSTFGRTNEKLFF

size: .
V: TRBV4-3
J: TRBJ2-2
D: .
DNA: TGCGCCAGCAGCCAAGCGATCGACGGGGAGCTGTTTTTT
CDR3: CASSQAIDGELFF

size: .
V: TRBV29-1
J: TRBJ2-2
D: .
DNA: TGCAGCGTTGTTAGGGTGGACACCGGGGAGCTGTTTTTT
CDR3: CSVVRVDTGELFF

size: .
V: TRBV6-5
J: TRBJ2-7
D: .
DNA: TGTGCCAGCAGACGGGACCGACGCTCCTACGAGCAGTACTTC
CDR3: CASRRDRRSYEQYF